This T cell receptor beta chain was identified in a study of T cells in Graves' hyperthyroidism and ophthalmopathy. About the study: Peripheral blood samples were taken at initial diagnosis, prior to any treatment.

Germline V lookup: CDR1 ENHRY, CDR2 SYGVKD. The CDR3 sequence is 13 residues long. V was trimmed by 3 bases and J by 2 bases, leaving 7 bases between them. Amplification targeted TCR beta CDR3 regions from RNA transcripts. HTBI primers drove first-round RT-PCR of the TCR CDR3. Via MiXCR, TCRdb re-called the multiplex PCR reads, giving one row per CDR3 protein. The sample carries about 59,000 distinct CDR3 sequences, approximately 53% recorded once. This clonotype is medium-sized (0.01 to 0.1%) in the sample. The clonotype was recovered from a woman in her sixties or seventies with Graves' ophthalmopathy. The sample consisted of blood. V and J are TRBV10-3 and TRBJ1-1; D is undetermined. As DNA, the CDR3 is TGTGCCATCAGTGACATCTTAAACACTGAAGCTTTCTTT. This translates into CAISDILNTEAFF.